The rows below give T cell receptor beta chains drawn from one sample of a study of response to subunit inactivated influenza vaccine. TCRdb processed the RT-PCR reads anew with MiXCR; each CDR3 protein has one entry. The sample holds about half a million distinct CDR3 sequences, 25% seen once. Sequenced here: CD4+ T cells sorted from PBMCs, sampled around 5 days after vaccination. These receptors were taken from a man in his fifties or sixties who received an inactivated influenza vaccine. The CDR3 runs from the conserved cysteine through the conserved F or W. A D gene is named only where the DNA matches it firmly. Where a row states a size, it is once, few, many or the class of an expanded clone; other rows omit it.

CDR3aa: CAISGAGGGYGYTF
CDR3nt: TGTGCCATCAGTGGAGCAGGGGGCGGGTATGGCTACACCTTC
j_gene: TRBJ1-2
v_gene: TRBV10-3
abundance: few
d_gene: TRBD1

CDR3aa: CATSRGGQGGTEAFF
CDR3nt: TGTGCCACCAGCAGAGGGGGACAGGGGGGCACTGAAGCTTTCTTT
j_gene: TRBJ1-1
v_gene: TRBV15
abundance: .
d_gene: TRBD1

CDR3aa: CASSYPRTSDEYEQYF
CDR3nt: TGTGCCAGCAGTTATCCCCGGACTAGCGATGAGTACGAGCAGTACTTC
j_gene: TRBJ2-7
v_gene: TRBV6-5
abundance: .
d_gene: TRBD2

CDR3aa: CASSVNPRGVGTEAFF
CDR3nt: TGTGCCAGCAGCGTAAACCCACGAGGGGTGGGCACTGAAGCTTTCTTT
j_gene: TRBJ1-1
v_gene: TRBV9
abundance: .
d_gene: .

CDR3aa: CASSPPEGNRPGNTEAFF
CDR3nt: TGTGCCAGCAGTCCCCCGGAGGGAAACCGCCCAGGGAACACTGAAGCTTTCTTT
j_gene: TRBJ1-1
v_gene: TRBV28
abundance: few
d_gene: .

CDR3aa: CAIRSGSEAGELFF
CDR3nt: TGTGCCATCAGGAGCGGGAGTGAGGCCGGGGAGCTGTTTTTT
j_gene: TRBJ2-2
v_gene: TRBV10-3
abundance: few
d_gene: TRBD2

CDR3aa: CAISQVGLNIQYF
CDR3nt: TGCGCCATCAGCCAAGTAGGACTTAACATTCAGTACTTC
j_gene: TRBJ2-4
v_gene: TRBV4-1
abundance: few
d_gene: .

CDR3aa: CASSFPGLAGVGEQFF
CDR3nt: TGCGCCAGCAGCTTCCCCGGACTAGCGGGAGTAGGTGAGCAGTTCTTC
j_gene: TRBJ2-1
v_gene: TRBV5-1
abundance: .
d_gene: TRBD2

CDR3aa: CSASSSVPGVTQETQYF
CDR3nt: TGCAGTGCTAGTTCTTCGGTCCCGGGAGTAACCCAAGAGACCCAGTACTTC
j_gene: TRBJ2-5
v_gene: TRBV20-1
abundance: .
d_gene: .

CDR3aa: CASSFIGHQGYEQYF
CDR3nt: TGTGCCAGCAGCTTTATTGGACACCAGGGCTACGAGCAGTACTTC
j_gene: TRBJ2-7
v_gene: TRBV7-2
abundance: few
d_gene: .

CDR3aa: CASSLAWGFSYEQYF
CDR3nt: TGCGCCAGCAGCTTGGCATGGGGCTTCTCCTACGAGCAGTACTTC
j_gene: TRBJ2-7
v_gene: TRBV5-1
abundance: few
d_gene: .

CDR3aa: CASSLMDRGAYEQYF
CDR3nt: TGTGCCAGCAGCTTAATGGACAGGGGGGCCTACGAGCAGTACTTC
j_gene: TRBJ2-7
v_gene: TRBV7-2
abundance: .
d_gene: TRBD1

CDR3aa: CASSADRGLNEQFF
CDR3nt: TGTGCCAGCAGCGCTGACAGGGGGCTCAATGAGCAGTTCTTC
j_gene: TRBJ2-1
v_gene: TRBV7-8
abundance: few
d_gene: TRBD1

CDR3aa: CAATGGSYNEQFF
CDR3nt: TGTGCCGCAACAGGGGGGTCCTACAATGAGCAGTTCTTC
j_gene: TRBJ2-1
v_gene: TRBV10-3
abundance: .
d_gene: TRBD1

CDR3aa: CSAPPLAGGLDTQYF
CDR3nt: TGCAGTGCTCCTCCACTAGCGGGAGGGTTAGATACGCAGTATTTT
j_gene: TRBJ2-3
v_gene: TRBV20-1
abundance: few
d_gene: TRBD2

CDR3aa: CASKRQRYEQYF
CDR3nt: TGTGCCAGTAAACGGCAGAGATACGAGCAGTACTTC
j_gene: TRBJ2-7
v_gene: TRBV28
abundance: .
d_gene: .

CDR3aa: CSARASGLLYNEQFF
CDR3nt: TGCAGTGCTAGAGCCTCGGGACTTCTATACAATGAGCAGTTCTTC
j_gene: TRBJ2-1
v_gene: TRBV20-1
abundance: few
d_gene: .

CDR3aa: CASRLGQGNYEQYF
CDR3nt: TGTGCCAGCAGACTCGGACAGGGGAACTACGAGCAGTACTTC
j_gene: TRBJ2-7
v_gene: TRBV12-3/TRBV12-4
abundance: .
d_gene: TRBD1

CDR3aa: CASSLAAGNGYTF
CDR3nt: TGTGCCAGCAGCTTAGCGGCAGGGAATGGCTACACCTTC
j_gene: TRBJ1-2
v_gene: TRBV7-2
abundance: few
d_gene: .

CDR3aa: CASSYPRGLPAYNEQFF
CDR3nt: TGTGCCAGCAGTTACCCAAGGGGACTACCCGCCTACAATGAGCAGTTCTTC
j_gene: TRBJ2-1
v_gene: TRBV6-2/TRBV6-3
abundance: .
d_gene: TRBD2

CDR3aa: CASSWASSYEQYF
CDR3nt: TGTGCCAGCAGCTGGGCCTCCTCCTACGAGCAGTACTTC
j_gene: TRBJ2-7
v_gene: TRBV6-1
abundance: .
d_gene: .

CDR3aa: CSVATVQETQYF
CDR3nt: TGCAGCGTTGCGACTGTGCAAGAGACCCAGTACTTC
j_gene: TRBJ2-5
v_gene: TRBV29-1
abundance: .
d_gene: .

CDR3aa: CSARGGLAGAPSTDTQYF
CDR3nt: TGCAGTGCTAGAGGGGGTCTAGCGGGGGCCCCTAGCACAGATACGCAGTATTTT
j_gene: TRBJ2-3
v_gene: TRBV20-1
abundance: .
d_gene: TRBD2

CDR3aa: CASKPGLAVQETQYF
CDR3nt: TGTGCCAGCAAACCGGGACTAGCGGTCCAAGAGACCCAGTACTTC
j_gene: TRBJ2-5
v_gene: TRBV2
abundance: .
d_gene: TRBD2

CDR3aa: CASSESGASQPQHF
CDR3nt: TGTGCCAGCAGTGAGTCAGGGGCTAGTCAGCCCCAGCATTTT
j_gene: TRBJ1-5
v_gene: TRBV6-1
abundance: .
d_gene: .